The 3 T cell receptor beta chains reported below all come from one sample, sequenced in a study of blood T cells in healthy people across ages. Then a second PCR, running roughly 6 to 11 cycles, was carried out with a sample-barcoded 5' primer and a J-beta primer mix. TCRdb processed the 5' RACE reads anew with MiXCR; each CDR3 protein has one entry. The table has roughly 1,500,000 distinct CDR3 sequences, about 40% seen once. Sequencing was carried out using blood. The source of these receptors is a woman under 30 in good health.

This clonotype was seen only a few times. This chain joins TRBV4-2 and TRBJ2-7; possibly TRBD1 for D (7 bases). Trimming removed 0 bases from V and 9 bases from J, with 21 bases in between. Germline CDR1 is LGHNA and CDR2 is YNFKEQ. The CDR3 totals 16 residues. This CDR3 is CASSQDRAEGASRQYF. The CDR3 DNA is TGTGCCAGCAGCCAAGATCGGGCGGAGGGGGCTAGTCGGCAGTACTTC.

The CDR3 DNA follows: TGTGCCAGCAGCCAAGATTCAGGGGGTCTGACTTTCTTT. Protein product: CASSQDSGGLTFF. This chain links TRBV4-2 with TRBJ1-1, with 7 bases identical to TRBD1. The CDR3 sequence is 13 residues long. Germline V gene lookup returns CDR1 LGHNA and CDR2 YNFKEQ. V was clipped by 0 bases and J by 12 bases; unmatched bases: 7.

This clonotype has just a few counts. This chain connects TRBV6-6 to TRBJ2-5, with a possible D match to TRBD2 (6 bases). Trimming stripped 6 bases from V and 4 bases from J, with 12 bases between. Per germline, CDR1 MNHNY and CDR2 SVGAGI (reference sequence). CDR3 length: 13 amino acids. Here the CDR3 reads CASRAGTVETQYF. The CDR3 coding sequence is TGTGCCAGCAGGGCCGGGACTGTAGAGACCCAGTACTTC.